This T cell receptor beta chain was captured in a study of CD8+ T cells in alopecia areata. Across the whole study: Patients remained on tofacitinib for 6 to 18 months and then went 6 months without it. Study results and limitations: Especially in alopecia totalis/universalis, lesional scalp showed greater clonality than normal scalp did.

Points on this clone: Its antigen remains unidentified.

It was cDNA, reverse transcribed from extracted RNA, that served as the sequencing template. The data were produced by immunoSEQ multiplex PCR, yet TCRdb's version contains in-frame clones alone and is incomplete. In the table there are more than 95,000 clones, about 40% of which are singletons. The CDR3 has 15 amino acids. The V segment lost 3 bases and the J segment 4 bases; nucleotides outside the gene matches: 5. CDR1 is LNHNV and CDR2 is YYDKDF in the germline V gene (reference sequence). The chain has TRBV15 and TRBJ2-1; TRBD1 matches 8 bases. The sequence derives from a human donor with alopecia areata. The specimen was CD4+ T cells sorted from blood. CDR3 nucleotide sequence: TGTGCCACCAGCAGGGCCGGGACAGGTTACAATGAGCAGTTCTTC. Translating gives CATSRAGTGYNEQFF.